This entry is about one T cell receptor beta chain. These data come from a study of PD-L1 blockade in urothelial cancer. Background on the study: Men with urothelial cancer arising in the bladder made up about 90% of the roughly 29 patients. Blood was analyzed 3 weeks (second dose) and 6 weeks after treatment start.

Stated time point: pretreatment peripheral blood. Sampling of each patient yielded between 1 and 8 specimens, collected pretreatment and on-treatment. Clones were read by immunoSEQ multiplex PCR, and TCRdb kept only the in-frame ones, dropping some. This sample yields under 95,000 clones, of which over 75% are seen a single time; 13% to 15% belongs to the top ten. Material: PBMCs, obtained around atezolizumab (anti-PD-L1) treatment. The clonotype was recovered from a man aged 55 to 69 with urothelial cancer.

The CDR3 DNA reads as TGTGCCTGGAGTGTACGGAGTGTGTCTGAACAAGAGACCCAGTACTTC. Residues: CAWSVRSVSEQETQYF. This chain connects TRBV30 to TRBJ2-5; D is undetermined. From germline, CDR1 is GTSNPN and CDR2 SVGIG (reference sequence). CDR3 length: 16 amino acids. V was shortened by 0 bases and J by 2 bases, with 16 bases between the two germline ends. Based on the CDR3 plus reference TRBV30 and TRBJ2-5, the full variable domain is SQTIHQWPATLVQPVGSPLSLECTVEGTSNPNLYWYRQAAGRGLQLLFYSVGIGQISSEVPQNLSASRPQDRQFILSSKKLLLSDSGFYLCAWSVRSVSEQETQYFGPGTRLLVL.